This TCR beta chain was sequenced for a study of T-cell reconstitution after alpha-beta-depleted transplantation in children. TCRbeta library preparation incorporated unique molecular identifiers. TCRdb re-analysed the PCR reads in MiXCR, keeping a single row per CDR3 protein. The sample holds roughly 500,000 distinct CDR3 sequences, approximately 12% seen once. This clonotype was seen only a few times. From germline, CDR1 is DFQATT and CDR2 SNEGSKA (reference sequence). V was pared by 6 bases and J by 2 bases, with 6 bases of the junction left unmatched. CDR3 length: 13 residues. The sequences come from PBMCs from the stem cell graft donor, collected from the stem cell graft. The receptor was isolated from a human donor who donated a stem cell graft to a child with combined immunodeficiency. This chain joins TRBV20-1 and TRBJ1-2; 7 bases align to TRBD1. Here the CDR3 reads CSAGDRENYGYTF. For the CDR3, the DNA is TGCAGTGCCGGGGACAGAGAGAACTATGGCTACACCTTC.